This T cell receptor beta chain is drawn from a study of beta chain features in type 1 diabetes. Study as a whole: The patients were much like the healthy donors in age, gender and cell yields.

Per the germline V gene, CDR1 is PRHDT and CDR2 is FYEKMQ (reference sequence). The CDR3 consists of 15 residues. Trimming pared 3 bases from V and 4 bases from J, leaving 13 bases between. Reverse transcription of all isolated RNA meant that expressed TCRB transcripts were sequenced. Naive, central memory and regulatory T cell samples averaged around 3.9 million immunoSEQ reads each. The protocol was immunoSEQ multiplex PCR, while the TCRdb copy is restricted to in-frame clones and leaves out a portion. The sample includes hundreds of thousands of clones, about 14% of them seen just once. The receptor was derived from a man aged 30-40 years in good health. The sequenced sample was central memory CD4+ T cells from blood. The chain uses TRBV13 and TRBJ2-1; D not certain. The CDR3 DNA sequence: TGTGCCAGCAGCTTCCGGGCCAGACCATACAATGAGCAGTTCTTC. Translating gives CASSFRARPYNEQFF. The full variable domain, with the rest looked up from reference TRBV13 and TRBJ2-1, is AAGVIQSPRHLIKEKRETATLKCYPIPRHDTVYWYQQGPGQDPQFLISFYEKMQSDKGSIPDRFSAQQFSDYHSELNMSSLELGDSALYFCASSFRARPYNEQFFGPGTRLTVL.